Detailed here is one TCR beta chain. This entry comes from a study of T cells in localized non-small cell lung cancer. V dropped 7 bases and J dropped 4 bases, with 14 bases sitting between them. CDR3 size: 14 residues. Germline V gene lookup returns CDR1 MNHNS and CDR2 SASEGT. Generated by immunoSEQ multiplex PCR, the TCRdb table keeps only in-frame clones and is missing some. Among about 52,000 clones listed, around nine tenths were seen once. Material: PBMCs, obtained before any cancer treatment. This receptor was taken from a female donor with stage II lung adenocarcinoma. The chain carries TRBV6-1 and TRBJ2-1, with D perhaps matching TRBD2 (6 bases). CDR3 nucleotides: TGTGCCAGCAACTCGTGGGGGGAGTACAATGAGCAGTTCTTC. Translating it yields CASNSWGEYNEQFF.